These 32 T cell receptor beta chains were all obtained from the same sample, sequenced in a study of tumor-infiltrating lymphocytes in localized non-small cell lung cancer. The data were produced by immunoSEQ multiplex PCR, yet TCRdb's version contains in-frame clones alone and is incomplete. The data show about 16,000 clones, with about 65% seen just once and around 10% held by the top ten. The sequenced sample was lung tumor tissue. These receptors came from a human donor with non-small cell lung cancer.

The J gene is TRBJ2-7, the V gene TRBV5-4, with D unclear. Germline CDR1 reads SGHNT; CDR2 reads YYREEE (reference sequence). The V end lost 5 bases, the J end lost 3 bases, and 9 bases lay between the germline ends. CDR3 length: 12 residues. The CDR3 sequence: CASSSQNYEQYF. CDR3 sequence (DNA): TGTGCCAGCAGTTCTCAGAACTACGAGCAGTACTTC.

The J gene is TRBJ1-2, the V gene TRBV19; 8 bases fit TRBD1. V lost 3 bases and J lost 7; bases outside the gene matches: 13. The V gene's germline CDR1 is LNHDA and CDR2 SQIVND (reference sequence). The CDR3 is 16 amino acids. The CDR3 DNA reads TGTGCCAGTAGTATCGGCGCAGGGGGCGGGACTTTTGGCTACACCTTC. Its protein is CASSIGAGGGTFGYTF.

CDR3 sequence: CATSRRARGRSNTGELFF. The CDR3 DNA reads as TGTGCCACCAGCAGGAGGGCCCGTGGCCGCTCGAACACCGGGGAGCTGTTTTTT. The chain links TRBV15 to TRBJ2-2; the D gene is possibly TRBD2 (5 bases). V lost 3 bases, J lost 0 bases, and 17 bases lay in between. CDR3 length: 18 residues. CDR1 and CDR2 (germline): LNHNV, YYDKDF (reference sequence). The whole variable domain, remainder taken from reference TRBV15 and TRBJ2-2, is DAMVIQNPRYQVTQFGKPVTLSCSQTLNHNVMYWYQQKSSQAPKLLFHYYDKDFNNEADTPDNFQSRRPNTSFCFLDIRSPGLGDTAMYLCATSRRARGRSNTGELFFGEGSRLTVL.

The chain joins TRBV18 to TRBJ1-4, with TRBD1 identical over 9 bases. This CDR3 spans 11 amino acids. The ends lost 7 bases at V and 13 bases at J; junction bases unmatched: 4. CDR1 and CDR2 from the germline V gene are KGHSH and LQKENI. The CDR3 loop reads CASWTGEGLFF. CDR3 DNA: TGTGCCAGCTGGACAGGGGAGGGACTGTTTTTT. The entire variable domain, with the rest obtained from reference TRBV18 and TRBJ1-4, is as follows: NAGVMQNPRHLVRRRGQEARLRCSPMKGHSHVYWYRQLPEEGLKFMVYLQKENIIDESGMPKERFSAEFPKEGPSILRIQQVVRGDSAAYFCASWTGEGLFFGSGTQLSVL.

The gene calls are TRBV7-6 and TRBJ2-3, with 10 nucleotides matching TRBD1. The V gene end was trimmed by 3 bases and the J gene end by 4 bases; junction bases not matched to a gene: 4. Per germline, CDR1 SGHVS and CDR2 FNYEAQ. CDR3 size: 15 residues. The CDR3 is CASSLGQGKADTQYF. The CDR3 DNA reads as TGTGCCAGCAGCTTGGGACAGGGGAAGGCAGATACGCAGTATTTT.

This clone has only one observation. The chain couples TRBV28 to TRBJ2-7; D possibly corresponds to TRBD2 (5 bases). The CDR3 contains 12 residues. Germline CDR1 MDHEN, CDR2 SYDVKM. Trimming took off 2 bases at V and 4 bases at J, with 6 bases between the two ends. The CDR3, as DNA: TGTGCCAGCAGTTTACGGGGTTACGAGCAGTACTTC. Translating gives CASSLRGYEQYF.

The rearrangement joins TRBV6-6 to TRBJ1-6, with 9 bases identical to TRBD1. The CDR3 covers 15 residues. Germline assignment: CDR1 MNHNY and CDR2 SVGAGI (reference sequence). V was clipped by 5 bases and J by 8 bases; unmatched bases: 7. The CDR3, as DNA: TGTGCCAGCAGTCCCGGGACAGGGAGAGATTCACCCCTCCACTTT. Its translation: CASSPGTGRDSPLHF.

The J gene is TRBJ2-7, the V gene TRBV10-1; D ambiguous. The CDR3 extends over 13 amino acids. V gave up 3 bases and J gave up 0 bases, with 6 bases separating them. CDR1 and CDR2 from the germline V gene are WNHNN and SYGVQD (reference sequence). CDR3 sequence: CASSEPGSYEQYF. The CDR3 bases are TGCGCCAGCAGTGAACCCGGCTCCTACGAGCAGTACTTC.

The chain employs TRBV28 and TRBJ1-3; TRBD1 matches 7 bases. The ends lost 5 bases at V and 0 bases at J; junction bases unmatched: 7. The CDR3 is 16 amino acids. CDR1 MDHEN and CDR2 SYDVKM come from the germline V gene. The chain's CDR3 is CASSRGQQVSGNTIYF. The CDR3 nucleotides are TGTGCCAGCAGTCGGGGACAGCAAGTCTCTGGAAACACCATATATTTT.

This clone was found once. The chain has TRBV10-1 and TRBJ2-2; the D gene is possibly TRBD1 (6 bases). This CDR3 has 15 amino acids. Per germline, CDR1 WNHNN and CDR2 SYGVQD (reference sequence). Trimming shortened V by 3 bases and J by 2 bases, and 10 bases separated the two germline ends. CDR3 in DNA: TGCGCCAGCAGTGACCCGGGACATAACACCGGGGAGCTGTTTTTT. Translated, it gives CASSDPGHNTGELFF.

The CDR3 DNA reads as TGTGCCAGCAGTTTGACAGGGGACTATGGCTACACCTTC. This translates into CASSLTGDYGYTF. The V call is TRBV28, the J call TRBJ1-2; TRBD1 aligns across 8 bases. In germline, CDR1 is MDHEN, CDR2 SYDVKM. V dropped 3 bases and J dropped 3; count of bases not matched to a gene: 0. The CDR3 runs to 13 residues.

The rearrangement links TRBV9 to TRBJ2-3; D is undetermined. Between the trimmed V and J ends, which lost 0 bases and 3 bases, there was a span of 11 bases. The CDR3 has 15 residues. Germline CDR1 and CDR2: SGDLS and YYNGEE. The CDR3 DNA reads TGTGCCAGCAGCGTAGGGCTACCACATACAGATACGCAGTATTTT. Translation: CASSVGLPHTDTQYF.

Only a few counts were recorded for this clone. The V call is TRBV5-1, the J call TRBJ2-7, with no clear D. This CDR3 comprises 12 residues. Germline V gene sequence: CDR1 SGHRS, CDR2 YFSETQ. The germline V and J ends were trimmed by 3 bases and 5 bases, with 9 bases remaining between them. Here the CDR3 DNA reads TGCGCCAGCAGCTCGACTGGGGACGAGCAGTACTTC. Its protein product is CASSSTGDEQYF.

The chain uses TRBV28 and TRBJ2-2, with 8 positions matching TRBD1. The CDR3 length is 16 residues. Trimming took 5 bases from V and 6 from J; bases not matched to a gene: 11. CDR1 is MDHEN, CDR2 SYDVKM, per germline. The CDR3 DNA is TGTGCCAGCAGTATTTCGGCAGGGGGCAAATCCGGGGAGCTGTTTTTT. Protein sequence: CASSISAGGKSGELFF.

The rearrangement links TRBV9 to TRBJ2-1; 9 nucleotides align to TRBD1. The CDR3 runs to 15 residues. V was pared by 0 bases and J by 7 bases, with 5 bases of the junction left unmatched. Germline-derived CDR1 and CDR2 are SGDLS and YYNGEE. The CDR3 DNA sequence: TGTGCCAGCAGCGTAGGAGGGACAGGGAGAAATGAGCAGTTCTTC. Residues: CASSVGGTGRNEQFF.

The chain has TRBV5-1 and TRBJ1-2, with TRBD1 matching over 10 bases. This CDR3 has 15 residues. The germline gives CDR1 SGHRS, CDR2 YFSETQ. Losses at the gene ends were 0 bases for V and 6 bases for J; bases not matched to a gene: 5. CDR3 sequence (DNA): TGCGCCAGCAGCTTGGAAACCGGGACAGGGGATGGCTACACCTTC. Translating it yields CASSLETGTGDGYTF.

V gene TRBV6-5 combines with J gene TRBJ1-3; 7 bases fit TRBD1. J was trimmed by 1 base and V by 6 bases; bases with no gene match: 3. Germline V gene data show CDR1 as MNHEY and CDR2 as SVGAGI. The CDR3 spans 14 residues. CDR3 nucleotide sequence: TGTGCCAGCAGACCAGGGGGGTCTGGAAACACCATATATTTT. Its protein is CASRPGGSGNTIYF.

This clone showed up just a few times. The chain carries TRBV9 and TRBJ1-1; 7 bases line up with TRBD1. In germline, CDR1 is SGDLS, CDR2 YYNGEE. V shed 4 bases and J 2 bases; nucleotides not matched to a gene: 8. The CDR3 consists of 15 residues. The CDR3 nucleotides are TGTGCCAGCAGCCCACGACAGGGTGGTAACACTGAAGCTTTCTTT. Amino acid sequence: CASSPRQGGNTEAFF.

V gene TRBV6-1 combines with J gene TRBJ2-3, with TRBD2 identical over 10 bases. The junction had 4 bases not matched to a gene; V was cut back by 6 bases and J by 7 bases. This CDR3 contains 13 residues. Looked up from germline, CDR1 is MNHNS and CDR2 is SASEGT. In DNA form, the CDR3 reads TGTGCCAGCAGGAGCGGGGGGGCGAATACGCAGTATTTT. Its translation is CASRSGGANTQYF.

The rearrangement links TRBV28 to TRBJ2-7; TRBD2 is a possible D gene (5 bases). Deletions cut 2 bases from V and 9 bases from J, with 17 bases between. This CDR3 comprises 14 residues. The V gene's germline CDR1 is MDHEN and CDR2 SYDVKM. The CDR3 here is CASSLSGGAVRQYF. DNA of the CDR3: TGTGCCAGCAGTTTAAGTGGAGGAGCCGTAAGGCAGTACTTC. The complete variable domain, with remaining parts taken from reference TRBV28 and TRBJ2-7, reads DVKVTQSSRYLVKRTGEKVFLECVQDMDHENMFWYRQDPGLGLRLIYFSYDVKMKEKGDIPEGYSVSREKKERFSLILESASTNQTSMYLCASSLSGGAVRQYFGPGTRLTVT.

The chain recombines TRBV29-1 with TRBJ1-2, with D unclear. This CDR3 has 13 amino acids. The germline gives CDR1 SQVTM, CDR2 ANQGSEA. V was trimmed by 7 bases and J by 0 bases, leaving 12 bases between them. Here the CDR3 DNA reads TGCAGCGCTTCAAGGCGGGCTAACTATGGCTACACCTTC. Translation gives CSASRRANYGYTF.

V and J are TRBV5-8 and TRBJ1-1; the match to TRBD1 covers 9 bases. CDR3 length equals 15 residues. J lost 3 bases, V lost 3 bases, and 6 bases had no gene match. Germline CDR1 SGHTS, CDR2 YDEGEE. CDR3 bases: TGTGCCAGCAGCTCCGGACAGGGGATTTACACTGAAGCTTTCTTT. It codes for CASSSGQGIYTEAFF.

The V gene is TRBV7-2, the J gene TRBJ2-3, with 10 nucleotides matching TRBD2. This CDR3 comprises 15 residues. Looked up from germline, CDR1 is SGHTA and CDR2 is FQGNSA. The ends lost 5 bases at V and 4 bases at J; junction bases unmatched: 6. The CDR3 loop is CASSGLAGVSDTQYF. The CDR3 nucleotides are TGTGCCAGCAGCGGTCTAGCGGGAGTATCAGATACGCAGTATTTT.

For this clone: The junction differs from germline at one of its ends, possibly a read error. V is TRBV7-7 and J is TRBJ2-5; no clear D gene. The CDR3 runs 13 residues. Germline CDR1 is SSHAT and CDR2 is FNYEAQ (reference sequence). The DNA of the CDR3 is TGTGCTAGCAGCCCCACTTTGGAAGGGACCCAGTACTTC. This encodes CASSPTLEGTQYF.

By share, this clone counts as medium-sized. The V gene is TRBV7-9, the J gene TRBJ1-1; TRBD1 matches at 7 bases. V was clipped by 4 bases and J by 6 bases; unmatched bases: 8. In germline, CDR1 is SEHNR, CDR2 FQNEAQ (reference sequence). The CDR3 totals 14 residues. CDR3 bases: TGTGCCAGCAGCTACATCCAGGGGGGCGCTGAAGCTTTCTTT. Residues: CASSYIQGGAEAFF.

The chain is built from TRBV15 and TRBJ1-4; D gene ambiguous. This CDR3 is built from 16 residues. From germline, CDR1 is LNHNV and CDR2 YYDKDF (reference sequence). V lost 5 bases and J 3 bases, leaving 16 bases between the germline ends. The CDR3 region is CATSDGEHIANEKLFF. The CDR3 nucleotides are TGTGCCACCAGCGACGGAGAACATATAGCTAATGAAAAACTGTTTTTT. The whole variable domain, filled in from reference TRBV15 and TRBJ1-4, reads DAMVIQNPRYQVTQFGKPVTLSCSQTLNHNVMYWYQQKSSQAPKLLFHYYDKDFNNEADTPDNFQSRRPNTSFCFLDIRSPGLGDTAMYLCATSDGEHIANEKLFFGSGTQLSVL.

The chain is built from TRBV28 and TRBJ2-3; D unclear. The CDR3 contains 16 residues. Germline CDR1 reads MDHEN; CDR2 reads SYDVKM. Deletions cut 5 bases from V and 2 bases from J, with 17 bases between. CDR3 in amino acids: CASSPGPLVNTDTQYF. The DNA for the CDR3 is TGTGCCAGCAGTCCCGGACCCCTGGTTAACACAGATACGCAGTATTTT.

This clone was recorded a few times. V usage is TRBV5-1 and J usage is TRBJ2-1, with D maybe TRBD1 (5 bases). Germline CDR1 SGHRS, CDR2 YFSETQ. The length of the CDR3 is 14 residues. Trimming removed 0 bases at V and 8 bases at J, with 12 bases between. Written as DNA, the CDR3 is TGCGCCAGCAGCTTGGGACCCCAGGGTGATGAGCAGTTCTTC. Protein sequence: CASSLGPQGDEQFF.

The chain employs TRBV7-8 and TRBJ1-1; 9 nucleotides line up with TRBD1. This CDR3 is built from 15 residues. V lost 6 bases, J lost 5 bases, and 10 bases stayed unmatched. CDR1 is SGHVS, CDR2 FQNEAQ, per germline. The CDR3 DNA reads as TGTGCCAGCAGATTCCAGGGGACAGGGAGGACTGAAGCTTTCTTT. Residues: CASRFQGTGRTEAFF.

This chain links TRBV19 with TRBJ2-7; 7 nucleotides match TRBD1. V lost 2 bases and J lost 3; bases outside the gene matches: 7. The germline V gene encodes CDR1 LNHDA and CDR2 SQIVND (reference sequence). CDR3 length equals 15 residues. The chain's CDR3 is CASSIMPGGDYEQYF. DNA of the CDR3: TGTGCCAGTAGTATAATGCCAGGGGGTGACTACGAGCAGTACTTC.

This clone was counted only a few times. The V gene is TRBV9, the J gene TRBJ2-2; no firm D call. The CDR3 runs to 18 residues. Germline lookup yields CDR1 SGDLS and CDR2 YYNGEE. V was cut by 4 bases and J by 4 bases, with 23 bases left in between. CDR3 residues: CASSPSLSPSLGTGELFF. CDR3 DNA sequence: TGTGCCAGCAGCCCCTCGTTGTCTCCCTCCCTGGGCACCGGGGAGCTGTTTTTT.

This rearrangement joins TRBV19 to TRBJ2-1, with D hard to call. The V gene lost 7 bases and the J gene lost 8 bases, with 18 bases spanning the gap. Germline assignment: CDR1 LNHDA and CDR2 SQIVND (reference sequence). CDR3 length equals 14 residues. The CDR3 DNA follows: TGTGCCAGTAACGATCCCCCCAATCTGGATGAGCAGTTCTTC. Its translation: CASNDPPNLDEQFF.